This entry is about one T cell receptor beta chain. The antigen remains undetermined. CDR1 is MNHEY and CDR2 is SVGAGI in the germline V gene. There are 13 residues in the CDR3. V gave up 6 bases and J gave up 8 bases, with 11 bases separating them. The entry originates in a study of post-analysis software for immune sequencing data. Tagging with unique molecular identifiers was a feature of the TCR beta cDNA libraries. TCRdb re-analysed the PCR reads in MiXCR, keeping a single row per CDR3 protein. The sample includes about 770,000 distinct CDR3 sequences, roughly 50% of them seen just once. Study-wide findings and caveats: Relative to controls, patients had 5 or 6 TRBV segments at higher frequency, with TRBV5-6, TRBV5-1 and TRBV20-1 among these.

The chain combines TRBV6-5 with TRBJ1-6; maybe TRBD1 (6 bases). The sequence derives from a girl aged 5-17 years with multiple sclerosis. Specimen: blood. CDR3: CASRRTADSPLHF. The CDR3 DNA reads TGTGCCAGCAGACGGACAGCAGATTCACCCCTCCACTTT.